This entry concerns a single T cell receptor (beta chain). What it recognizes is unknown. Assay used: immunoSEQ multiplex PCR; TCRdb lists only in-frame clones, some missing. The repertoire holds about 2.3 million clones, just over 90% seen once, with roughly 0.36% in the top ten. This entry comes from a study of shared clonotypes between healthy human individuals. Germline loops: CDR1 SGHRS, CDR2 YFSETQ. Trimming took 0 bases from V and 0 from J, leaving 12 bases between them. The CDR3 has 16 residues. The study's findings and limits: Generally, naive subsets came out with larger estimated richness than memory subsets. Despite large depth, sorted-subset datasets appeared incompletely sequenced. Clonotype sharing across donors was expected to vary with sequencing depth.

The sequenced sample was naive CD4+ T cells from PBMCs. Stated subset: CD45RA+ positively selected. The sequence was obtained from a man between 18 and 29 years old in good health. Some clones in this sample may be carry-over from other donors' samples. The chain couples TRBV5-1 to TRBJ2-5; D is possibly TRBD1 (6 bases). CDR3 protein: CASSLVGGANQETQYF. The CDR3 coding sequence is TGCGCCAGCAGCTTGGTTGGGGGCGCAAACCAAGAGACCCAGTACTTC.